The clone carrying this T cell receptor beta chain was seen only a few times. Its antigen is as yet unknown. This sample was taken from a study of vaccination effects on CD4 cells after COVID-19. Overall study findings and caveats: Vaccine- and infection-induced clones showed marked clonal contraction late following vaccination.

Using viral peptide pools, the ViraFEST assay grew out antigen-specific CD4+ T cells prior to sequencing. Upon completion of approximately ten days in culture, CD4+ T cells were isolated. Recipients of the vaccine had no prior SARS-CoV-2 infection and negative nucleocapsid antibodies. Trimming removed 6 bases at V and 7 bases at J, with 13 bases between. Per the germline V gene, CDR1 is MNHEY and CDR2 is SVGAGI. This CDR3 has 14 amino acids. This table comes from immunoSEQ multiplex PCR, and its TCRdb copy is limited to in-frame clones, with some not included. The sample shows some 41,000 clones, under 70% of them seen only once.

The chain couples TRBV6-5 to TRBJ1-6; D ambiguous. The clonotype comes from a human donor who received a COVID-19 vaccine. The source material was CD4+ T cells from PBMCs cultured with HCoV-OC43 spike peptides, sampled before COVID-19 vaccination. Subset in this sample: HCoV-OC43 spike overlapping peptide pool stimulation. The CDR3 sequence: CASRRTSTNSPLHF. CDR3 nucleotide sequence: TGTGCCAGCAGGCGGACTTCGACGAATTCACCCCTCCACTTT.